This TCR beta chain was captured by sequencing in a study of OX40 agonist ivuxolimab in advanced cancers. Study-wide results and caveats: Blood T cells, both CD4+ and CD8+, expanded clonally by week 6 at 0.1 to 3.0 mg/kg.

The table came from immunoSEQ multiplex PCR; TCRdb's copy has only in-frame clones and leaves some out. The sample contains tens of thousands of clones, around 94% of which appear only once. With respect to this clone: The antigen remains undetermined.

V dropped 5 bases and J dropped 5 bases, with 16 bases sitting between them. Germline V lookup: CDR1 MNHEY, CDR2 SVGAGI. The CDR3 is 14 residues long. This TCR was recovered from an adult with an advanced solid tumor such as melanoma, head and neck, liver or kidney cancer. V is TRBV6-5 and J is TRBJ2-7; a weak D match, TRBD2 (6 bases). The sequencing here drew on CD4+ or CD8+ T cells sorted from blood, taken in a trial of the OX40 agonist ivuxolimab. The CDR3 sequence: CASSRGTRGNEQYF. CDR3 sequence (DNA): TGTGCCAGCAGTCGGGGGACGAGAGGGAACGAGCAGTACTTC.